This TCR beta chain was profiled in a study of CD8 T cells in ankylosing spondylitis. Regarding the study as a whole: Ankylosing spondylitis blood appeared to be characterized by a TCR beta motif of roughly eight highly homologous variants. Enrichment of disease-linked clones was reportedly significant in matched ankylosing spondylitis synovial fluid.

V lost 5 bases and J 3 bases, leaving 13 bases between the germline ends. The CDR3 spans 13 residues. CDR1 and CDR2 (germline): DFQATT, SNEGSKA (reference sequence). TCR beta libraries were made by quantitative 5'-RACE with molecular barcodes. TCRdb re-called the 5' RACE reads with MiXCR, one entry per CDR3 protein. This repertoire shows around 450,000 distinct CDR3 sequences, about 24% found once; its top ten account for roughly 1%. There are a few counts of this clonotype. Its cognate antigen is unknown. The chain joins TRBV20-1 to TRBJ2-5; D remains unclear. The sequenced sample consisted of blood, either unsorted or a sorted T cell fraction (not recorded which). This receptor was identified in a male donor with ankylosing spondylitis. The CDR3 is CSAQRVVEETQYF. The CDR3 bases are TGCAGTGCTCAACGGGTTGTAGAAGAGACCCAGTACTTC.